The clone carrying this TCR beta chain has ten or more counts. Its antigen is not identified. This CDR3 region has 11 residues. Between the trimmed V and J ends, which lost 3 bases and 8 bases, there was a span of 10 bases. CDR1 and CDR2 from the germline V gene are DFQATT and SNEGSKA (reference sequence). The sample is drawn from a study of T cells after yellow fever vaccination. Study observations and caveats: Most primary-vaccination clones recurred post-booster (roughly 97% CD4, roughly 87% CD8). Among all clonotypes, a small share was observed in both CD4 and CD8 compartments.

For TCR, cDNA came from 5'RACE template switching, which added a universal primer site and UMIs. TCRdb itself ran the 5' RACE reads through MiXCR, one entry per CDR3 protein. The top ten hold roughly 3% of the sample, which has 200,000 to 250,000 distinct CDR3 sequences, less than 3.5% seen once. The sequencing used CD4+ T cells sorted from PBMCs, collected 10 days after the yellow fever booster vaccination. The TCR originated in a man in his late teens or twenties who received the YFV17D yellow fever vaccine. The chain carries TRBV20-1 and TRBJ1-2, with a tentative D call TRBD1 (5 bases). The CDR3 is CSASTQGGYTF. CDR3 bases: TGCAGTGCTAGTACCCAGGGCGGCTACACCTTC.